This T cell receptor beta chain was obtained from a study of blood T cell repertoires in COVID-19. Study-level background: COVID-19 samples, acute and convalescent, were from the United States, Italy and Spain.

Per the authors' pipeline: Scientists estimated how many nucleated cells there were by amplifying reference gene primers. The repertoire was sequenced with immunoSEQ multiplex PCR; TCRdb's copy has only in-frame clones and lacks some. The D gene and trimming were derived from the DNA, and the V and J assignments and clone size from that table. The table has about 170,000 clones, approximately 86% seen once. This CDR3 is 15 amino acids long. The germline V gene has CDR1 ENHRY and CDR2 SYGVKD. The ends lost 6 bases at V and 7 bases at J; junction bases unmatched: 9. This chain links TRBV10-3 with TRBJ1-6; 7 bases map to TRBD1. This sequence was found in a man aged 45-65 years with active or convalescent COVID-19. The sequenced material came from peripheral blood. As DNA, the CDR3 is TGTGCCATCAGGGACGGACAGGAAGCCAATTCACCCCTCCACTTT. Translating it yields CAIRDGQEANSPLHF.